The 5 T cell receptor beta chains reported below all come from one sample, sequenced in a study of T cell responses to AZD1222 COVID-19 vaccine. The data were produced by immunoSEQ multiplex PCR, yet TCRdb's version contains in-frame clones alone and is incomplete. This repertoire shows 150,000 or so clones, 89% found once; its top ten account for just over 5%. This specimen consisted of peripheral blood, obtained on day 0 of AZD1222 vaccination. These receptors all stem from an adult in good health.

The chain links TRBV18 to TRBJ1-1, with unresolved D. V gave up 2 bases and J gave up 0 bases, with 19 bases separating them. CDR1 and CDR2 from the germline V gene are KGHSH and LQKENI. The CDR3 is 18 amino acids. The CDR3 sequence is CASSPRLTASVMNTEAFF. CDR3 in DNA: TGTGCCAGCTCACCAAGGTTAACAGCCTCGGTCATGAACACTGAAGCTTTCTTT.

The V and J genes are TRBV6-7 and TRBJ1-2; 7 nucleotides match TRBD1. TRBV6-7 is treated as an ORF (open reading frame) with a function not yet certain. The ends lost 4 bases at V and 8 bases at J; junction bases unmatched: 7. The CDR3 loop spans 13 amino acids. The CDR3 DNA sequence: TGTGCCAGCAGTTTCGACAGGGTCAGGGGCTACACCTTC. The encoded protein is CASSFDRVRGYTF.

The chain recombines TRBV6-5 with TRBJ2-7, with 8 bases matching TRBD1. Germline V gene lookup returns CDR1 MNHEY and CDR2 SVGAGI. V lost 6 bases to trimming and J lost 3 bases; unmatched junction nucleotides: 7. The CDR3 runs 14 residues. The CDR3 DNA follows: TGTGCCAGCAGCCAGGGACAGGCGGTCTACGAGCAGTACTTC. This encodes CASSQGQAVYEQYF.

This clone was seen only once. This chain uses TRBV6-2 or TRBV6-3 with TRBJ2-7; D gene ambiguous. V gave up 2 bases and J gave up 3 bases, with 8 bases separating them. CDR1 is MNHEY, CDR2 SVGEGT, per germline. This CDR3 is 13 amino acids long. The DNA for the CDR3 is TGTGCCAGCAGTTACACACAGTACTACGAGCAGTACTTC. This codes for CASSYTQYYEQYF.

This clone was seen only once. The chain carries TRBV6-5 and TRBJ1-4; D call uncertain. This CDR3 comprises 15 residues. Germline-derived CDR1 and CDR2 are MNHEY and SVGAGI. Trimming took 0 bases from V and 6 from J, leaving 11 bases between them. The CDR3 reads CASSYSYRRDEKLFF. The DNA for the CDR3 is TGTGCCAGCAGTTACTCGTACCGACGGGATGAAAAACTGTTTTTT.